This paragraph covers one TCR beta chain sequence. Its specificity is not known. The CDR3 regions of TCR beta were amplified from RNA transcripts. During a first-round RT-PCR of the TCR CDR3, the HTBI primer set was used. Using its own MiXCR run on the multiplex PCR reads, TCRdb lists one record per CDR3 protein. The sample shows hundreds of thousands of distinct CDR3 sequences, roughly 46% of them seen only once. The record originates from a study of T cells in Graves' hyperthyroidism and ophthalmopathy. Trimming left V 6 bases short and J 2 bases short, with 14 bases between. The CDR3 contains 14 residues. CDR1 and CDR2 (germline): DFQATT, SNEGSKA (reference sequence). Study-wide results and caveats: From stable hyperthyroidism, ophthalmopathy was separated by a 13 V-J model. In the blood, most expanded thyroid clonotypes above 0.001 appeared as well.

Uncontrolled infection, other autoimmune disease, pregnancy or lactation led to exclusion. Clinical symptoms, serum thyroxine and TRAb, thyroid ultrasound and orbital computed tomography were used for the diagnoses. What was sequenced was peripheral blood or thyroid tissue (not recorded which). The TCR comes from an adult man with Graves' disease, either hyperthyroidism or ophthalmopathy (not recorded which). The rearrangement joins TRBV20-1 to TRBJ1-5; perhaps TRBD1 as D (6 bases). The CDR3 loop is CSARFGGGNQPQHF. DNA of the CDR3: TGCAGTGCCAGATTTGGGGGCGGCAATCAGCCCCAGCATTTT.